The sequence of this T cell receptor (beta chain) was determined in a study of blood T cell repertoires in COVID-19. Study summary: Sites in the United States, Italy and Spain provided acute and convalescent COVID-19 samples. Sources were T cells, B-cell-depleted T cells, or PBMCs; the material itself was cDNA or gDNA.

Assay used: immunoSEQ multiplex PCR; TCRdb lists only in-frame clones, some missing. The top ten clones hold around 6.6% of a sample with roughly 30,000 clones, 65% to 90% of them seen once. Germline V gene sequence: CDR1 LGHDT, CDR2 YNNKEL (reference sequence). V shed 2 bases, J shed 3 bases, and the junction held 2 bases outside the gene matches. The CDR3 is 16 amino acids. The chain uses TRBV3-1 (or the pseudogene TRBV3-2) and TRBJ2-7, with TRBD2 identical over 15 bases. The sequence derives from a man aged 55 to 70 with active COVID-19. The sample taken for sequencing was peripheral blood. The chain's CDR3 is CASSQTGLAGGYEQYF. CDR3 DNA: TGTGCCAGCAGCCAAACGGGACTAGCGGGAGGCTACGAGCAGTACTTC.